This T cell receptor (beta chain) originates from a study of blood T cell repertoires in COVID-19. Study background: The study drew acute and convalescent COVID-19 samples from the United States, Italy and Spain.

TCRdb's table, derived via immunoSEQ multiplex PCR, lists solely in-frame clones and lacks some. Of about 93,000 clones in the sample, about 89% were seen once. The CDR3 spans 15 residues. Germline V gives CDR1 SGHAT, CDR2 FQNNGV. Trimming pared 1 base from V and 0 bases from J, leaving 6 bases between. What was sequenced was peripheral blood. This receptor was taken from a man aged 60-69 years with COVID-19, enrolled during active disease. This sequence joins TRBV11-2 and TRBJ1-4; D ambiguous. The CDR3 nucleotides read TGTGCCAGCAGCTTAGCGGTTGCAACTAATGAAAAACTGTTTTTT. Protein product: CASSLAVATNEKLFF. Based on the CDR3 plus reference TRBV11-2 and TRBJ1-4, the full variable domain is EAGVAQSPRYKIIEKRQSVAFWCNPISGHATLYWYQQILGQGPKLLIQFQNNGVVDDSQLPKDRFSAERLKGVDSTLKIQPAKLEDSAVYLCASSLAVATNEKLFFGSGTQLSVL.